What follows is one T cell receptor (beta chain) and its context. This clone's antigen is unknown. There are no base qualities to consult, and no much larger clone falls within one base. This sample is part of a study of T-cell reconstitution after alpha-beta-depleted transplantation in children (TCRdb year 2016). For the wider study: T-cell immune reconstitution after TCRalphabeta/CD19-depleted allogeneic hematopoietic cell transplantation in children was quantitatively tracked in the study by means of TCR repertoire profiling.

Counted from cysteine to phenylalanine, this CDR3 has 13 amino acids. Left in the record is the CDR3 DNA by itself, 39 bases read in frame from the first base. V drops 7 bases and J drops 0 bases, leaving 8 bases in between. Based on the germline V gene, the CDR1 and CDR2 sequences are SGHTA and FQGNSA. Libraries were made using PCR. Instrument on record: Illumina HiSeq 2500. TCR library preparation used molecular barcoding, with unique molecular identifiers applied to normalize quantification of the TCRbeta repertoire. TCRdb ran its own pipeline on the public reads, namely fastp trimming at Q25 and MiXCR clone calling, and kept in-frame beta chains. Duplicate CDR3 protein sequences are folded into a single record with the most common DNA and genes. The sample includes approximately 400,000 distinct CDR3 sequences, with approximately 11% observed a single time. Clones ranked in the top ten supply 4.5% to 6.5% of the sample.

Sequencing used PBMCs from the stem cell graft donor, obtained from the stem cell graft. The TCR comes from a human donor who donated a stem cell graft to a child with acute myeloid leukemia. The chain joins TRBV7-2 to TRBJ2-3; tentative D gene TRBD1, with 6 bases matching. The nucleotide sequence is TGTGCCAGCAACGACAGGAGCACAGATACGCAGTATTTT. This translates into CASNDRSTDTQYF.